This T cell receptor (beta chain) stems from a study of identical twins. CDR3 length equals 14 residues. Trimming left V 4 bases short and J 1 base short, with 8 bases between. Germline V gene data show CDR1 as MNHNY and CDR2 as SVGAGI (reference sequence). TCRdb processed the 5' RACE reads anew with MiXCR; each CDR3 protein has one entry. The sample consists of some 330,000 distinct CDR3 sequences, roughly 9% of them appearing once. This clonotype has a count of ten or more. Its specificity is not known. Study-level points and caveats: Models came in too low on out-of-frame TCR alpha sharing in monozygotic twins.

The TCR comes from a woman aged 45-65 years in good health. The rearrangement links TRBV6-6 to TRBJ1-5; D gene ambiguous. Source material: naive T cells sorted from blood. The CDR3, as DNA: TGTGCCAGCAGTTCGTTACAGAGCAATCAGCCCCAGCATTTT. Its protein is CASSSLQSNQPQHF.